This T cell receptor (beta chain) was sequenced during a study of cytomegalovirus exposure and HLA in healthy donors. This PCR relied on a set of 60 Vbeta primers and 13 Jbeta primers. TCRdb keeps only in-frame clones here, not all; method: immunoSEQ multiplex PCR. The data hold about 170,000 clones, with approximately 80% observed a single time. Between the trimmed V and J ends, which lost 2 bases and 8 bases, there was a span of 15 bases. CDR1 is GTSNPN and CDR2 is SVGIG in the germline V gene (reference sequence). The CDR3 loop spans 13 amino acids. The chain links TRBV30 to TRBJ1-2; D is unclear. Sample: PBMCs. The sequence was obtained from a woman between 45 and 60 years old in good health and CMV-seropositive. The DNA for the CDR3 is TGTGCCTGGAGTAGTTGGTCAGGTCCGGGCTACACCTTC. It translates to CAWSSWSGPGYTF.